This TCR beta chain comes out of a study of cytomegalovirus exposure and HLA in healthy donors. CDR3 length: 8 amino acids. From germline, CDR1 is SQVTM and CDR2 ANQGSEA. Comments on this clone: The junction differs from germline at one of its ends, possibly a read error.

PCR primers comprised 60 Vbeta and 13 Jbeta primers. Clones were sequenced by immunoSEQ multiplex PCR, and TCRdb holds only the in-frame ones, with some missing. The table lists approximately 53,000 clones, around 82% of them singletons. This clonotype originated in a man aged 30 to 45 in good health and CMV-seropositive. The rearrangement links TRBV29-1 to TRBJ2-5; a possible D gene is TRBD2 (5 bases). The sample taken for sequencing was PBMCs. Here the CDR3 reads CSAQTGDF. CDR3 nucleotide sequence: TGCAGCGCTCAAACCGGGGACTTC.